This passage covers 7 T cell receptor beta chains from one sample sequenced in a study of cytomegalovirus exposure and HLA in healthy donors. The PCR was carried out with 60 Vbeta primers and 13 Jbeta primers. Produced via immunoSEQ multiplex PCR; TCRdb's table is partial and in-frame only. The table includes some 96,000 clones, 78% detected once. Sequenced sample: PBMCs. These receptors were taken from a woman aged 60-75 years in good health and CMV-seronegative.

The chain uses TRBV27 and TRBJ2-7, with D hard to call. With 5 bases removed from V and 2 bases from J, the gap between germline ends came to 13 bases. This CDR3 has 14 residues. CDR1 MNHEY and CDR2 SMNVEV come from the germline V gene (reference sequence). For the CDR3, the DNA is TGTGCCAGCAGTCCTCTAGATGCTCCCTACGAGCAGTACTTC. Translating gives CASSPLDAPYEQYF.

The V and J genes are TRBV6-5 and TRBJ1-1; weak D call: TRBD1 (6 bases). The CDR3 is 13 residues long. With 6 bases removed from V and 5 bases from J, the gap between germline ends came to 13 bases. From germline, CDR1 is MNHEY and CDR2 SVGAGI. CDR3 DNA sequence: TGTGCCAGCAGGTTACAGGGACGAACTGAAGCTTTCTTT. Its translation is CASRLQGRTEAFF.

The rearrangement links TRBV29-1 to TRBJ1-1; D unresolved. This CDR3 is 13 amino acids long. In germline, CDR1 is SQVTM, CDR2 ANQGSEA. The ends were cut back, 6 bases at V and 0 bases at J, with 11 bases in the middle. CDR3 sequence: CSVARRLNTEAFF. CDR3 coding DNA: TGCAGCGTCGCCCGGAGGTTGAACACTGAAGCTTTCTTT.

With regard to this clone: The identical CDR3 is also encoded by other nucleotide sequences in the sample. V and J are TRBV30 and TRBJ2-7; 9 bases align to TRBD2. This CDR3 has 14 amino acids. Germline V gene lookup returns CDR1 GTSNPN and CDR2 SVGIG (reference sequence). Unmatched junction bases numbered 4, after V lost 0 bases and J lost 4 bases. In nucleotides, the CDR3 is TGTGCCTGGAGTGTAGGGCTAGCGGGGTACGAGCAGTACTTC. Residues: CAWSVGLAGYEQYF.

The V call is TRBV6-5, the J call TRBJ2-7; TRBD1 matches at 8 bases. Germline V CDR1 and CDR2: MNHEY, SVGAGI. The CDR3 loop spans 14 amino acids. With 2 bases clipped from V and 7 bases from J, the junction kept 7 bases outside the gene matches. The CDR3 nucleotides are TGTGCCAGCAGTTACGAAACAGGGGGGTGGGAGCAGTACTTC. Translation gives CASSYETGGWEQYF.

V usage is TRBV2 and J usage is TRBJ1-1, with D tentatively TRBD1 (6 bases). CDR1 is SNHLY, CDR2 FYNNEI, per germline. This CDR3 has 13 amino acids. Between the trimmed V and J ends, which lost 9 bases and 1 base, there was a span of 12 bases. For the CDR3, the DNA is TGTGCCAGACCTACACAGGGGAACACTGAAGCTTTCTTT. Amino acids: CARPTQGNTEAFF. The whole variable domain, remainder taken from reference TRBV2 and TRBJ1-1, is EPEVTQTPSHQVTQMGQEVILRCVPISNHLYFYWYRQILGQKVEFLVSFYNNEISEKSEIFDDQFSVERPDGSNFTLKIRSTKLEDSAMYFCARPTQGNTEAFFGQGTRLTVV.

This chain joins TRBV4-3 and TRBJ1-1, with no clear D. CDR3 size: 14 residues. CDR1 and CDR2 from the germline V gene are LGHNA and YSLEER. V lost 4 bases, J lost 5 bases, and 14 bases lay in between. CDR3 sequence (DNA): TGCGCCAGCAGCCCCGGATCCAGGAAGACTGAAGCTTTCTTT. This sequence encodes CASSPGSRKTEAFF.